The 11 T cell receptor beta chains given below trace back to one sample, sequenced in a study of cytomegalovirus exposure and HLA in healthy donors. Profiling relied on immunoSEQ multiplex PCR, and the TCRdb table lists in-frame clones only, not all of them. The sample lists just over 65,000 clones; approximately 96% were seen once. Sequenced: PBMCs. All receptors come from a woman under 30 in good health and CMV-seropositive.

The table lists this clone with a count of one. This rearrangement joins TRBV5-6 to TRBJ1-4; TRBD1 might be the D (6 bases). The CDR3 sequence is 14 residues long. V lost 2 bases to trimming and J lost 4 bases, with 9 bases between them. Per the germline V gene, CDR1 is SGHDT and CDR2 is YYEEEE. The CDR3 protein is CASSLTRGNEKLFF. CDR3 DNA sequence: TGTGCCAGCAGCTTAACCAGGGGTAATGAAAAACTGTTTTTT.

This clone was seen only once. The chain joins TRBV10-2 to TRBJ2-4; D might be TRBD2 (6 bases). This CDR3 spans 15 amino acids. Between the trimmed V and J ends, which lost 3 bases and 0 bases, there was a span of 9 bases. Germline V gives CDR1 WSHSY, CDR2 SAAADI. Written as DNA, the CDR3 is TGCGCCAGCAGTGAACTAGCTCTAGCCAAAAACATTCAGTACTTC. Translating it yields CASSELALAKNIQYF.

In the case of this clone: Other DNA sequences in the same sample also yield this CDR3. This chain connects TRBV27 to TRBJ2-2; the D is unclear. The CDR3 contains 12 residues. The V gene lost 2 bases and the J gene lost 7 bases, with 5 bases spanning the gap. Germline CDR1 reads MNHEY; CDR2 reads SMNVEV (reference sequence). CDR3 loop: CASSLPGGELFF. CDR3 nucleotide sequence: TGTGCCAGCAGTTTACCCGGCGGGGAGCTGTTTTTT.

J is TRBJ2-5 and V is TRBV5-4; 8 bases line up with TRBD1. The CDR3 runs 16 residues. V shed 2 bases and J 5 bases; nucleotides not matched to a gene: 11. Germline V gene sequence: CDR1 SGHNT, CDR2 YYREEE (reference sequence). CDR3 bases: TGTGCCAGCAGCTTACGTCAGGGGGCGGGATACGAGACCCAGTACTTC. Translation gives CASSLRQGAGYETQYF.

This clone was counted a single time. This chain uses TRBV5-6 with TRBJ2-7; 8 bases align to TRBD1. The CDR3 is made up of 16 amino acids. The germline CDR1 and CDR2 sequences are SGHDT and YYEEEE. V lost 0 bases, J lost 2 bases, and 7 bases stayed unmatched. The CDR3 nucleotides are TGTGCCAGCAGCTTGGGGGGACAGGTATTAGCCTACGAGCAGTACTTC. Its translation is CASSLGGQVLAYEQYF.

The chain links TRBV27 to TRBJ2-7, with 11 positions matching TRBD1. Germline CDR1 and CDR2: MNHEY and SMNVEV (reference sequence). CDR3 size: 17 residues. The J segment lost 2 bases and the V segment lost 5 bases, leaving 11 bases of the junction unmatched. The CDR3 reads CASSPNLGTGGPYEQYF. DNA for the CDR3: TGTGCCAGCAGTCCAAACTTAGGGACAGGGGGTCCCTACGAGCAGTACTTC.

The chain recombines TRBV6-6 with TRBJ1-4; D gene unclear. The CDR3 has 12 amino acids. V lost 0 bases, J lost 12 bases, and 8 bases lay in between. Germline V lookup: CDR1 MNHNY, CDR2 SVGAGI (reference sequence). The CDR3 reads CASSYSPEELFF. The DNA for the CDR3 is TGTGCCAGCAGTTACTCTCCCGAGGAACTGTTTTTT.

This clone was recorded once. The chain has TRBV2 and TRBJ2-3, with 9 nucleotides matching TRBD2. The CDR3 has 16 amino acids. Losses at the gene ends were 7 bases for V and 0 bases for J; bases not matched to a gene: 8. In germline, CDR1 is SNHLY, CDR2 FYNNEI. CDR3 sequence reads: CASTPTSGFSTDTQYF. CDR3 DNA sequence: TGTGCCAGCACCCCGACTAGCGGCTTTAGCACAGATACGCAGTATTTT.

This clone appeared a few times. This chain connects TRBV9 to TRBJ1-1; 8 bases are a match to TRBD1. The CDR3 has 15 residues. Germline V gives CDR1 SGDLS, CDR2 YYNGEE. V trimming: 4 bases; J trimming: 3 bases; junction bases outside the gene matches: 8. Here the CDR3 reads CASSLTGESYTEAFF. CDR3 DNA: TGTGCCAGCAGCCTGACAGGGGAGAGCTACACTGAAGCTTTCTTT.

The CDR3: CASRRQGVSNQPQHF. Here the CDR3 DNA reads TGTGCCAGCAGGCGACAGGGGGTGTCCAATCAGCCCCAGCATTTT. The chain has TRBV28 and TRBJ1-5, with 9 nucleotides matching TRBD1. Germline V gives CDR1 MDHEN, CDR2 SYDVKM. V trimming: 6 bases; J trimming: 3 bases; junction bases outside the gene matches: 6. The CDR3 runs 15 residues.

The CDR3 spells CASSVVPARAGEQFF. CDR3 nucleotide sequence: TGTGCCAGCAGCGTAGTTCCGGCTCGGGCGGGTGAGCAGTTCTTC. The V call is TRBV9, the J call TRBJ2-1; D perhaps matches TRBD2 (5 bases). The CDR3 contains 15 residues. V lost 0 bases to trimming and J lost 9 bases, with 16 bases between them. Germline loops: CDR1 SGDLS, CDR2 YYNGEE.